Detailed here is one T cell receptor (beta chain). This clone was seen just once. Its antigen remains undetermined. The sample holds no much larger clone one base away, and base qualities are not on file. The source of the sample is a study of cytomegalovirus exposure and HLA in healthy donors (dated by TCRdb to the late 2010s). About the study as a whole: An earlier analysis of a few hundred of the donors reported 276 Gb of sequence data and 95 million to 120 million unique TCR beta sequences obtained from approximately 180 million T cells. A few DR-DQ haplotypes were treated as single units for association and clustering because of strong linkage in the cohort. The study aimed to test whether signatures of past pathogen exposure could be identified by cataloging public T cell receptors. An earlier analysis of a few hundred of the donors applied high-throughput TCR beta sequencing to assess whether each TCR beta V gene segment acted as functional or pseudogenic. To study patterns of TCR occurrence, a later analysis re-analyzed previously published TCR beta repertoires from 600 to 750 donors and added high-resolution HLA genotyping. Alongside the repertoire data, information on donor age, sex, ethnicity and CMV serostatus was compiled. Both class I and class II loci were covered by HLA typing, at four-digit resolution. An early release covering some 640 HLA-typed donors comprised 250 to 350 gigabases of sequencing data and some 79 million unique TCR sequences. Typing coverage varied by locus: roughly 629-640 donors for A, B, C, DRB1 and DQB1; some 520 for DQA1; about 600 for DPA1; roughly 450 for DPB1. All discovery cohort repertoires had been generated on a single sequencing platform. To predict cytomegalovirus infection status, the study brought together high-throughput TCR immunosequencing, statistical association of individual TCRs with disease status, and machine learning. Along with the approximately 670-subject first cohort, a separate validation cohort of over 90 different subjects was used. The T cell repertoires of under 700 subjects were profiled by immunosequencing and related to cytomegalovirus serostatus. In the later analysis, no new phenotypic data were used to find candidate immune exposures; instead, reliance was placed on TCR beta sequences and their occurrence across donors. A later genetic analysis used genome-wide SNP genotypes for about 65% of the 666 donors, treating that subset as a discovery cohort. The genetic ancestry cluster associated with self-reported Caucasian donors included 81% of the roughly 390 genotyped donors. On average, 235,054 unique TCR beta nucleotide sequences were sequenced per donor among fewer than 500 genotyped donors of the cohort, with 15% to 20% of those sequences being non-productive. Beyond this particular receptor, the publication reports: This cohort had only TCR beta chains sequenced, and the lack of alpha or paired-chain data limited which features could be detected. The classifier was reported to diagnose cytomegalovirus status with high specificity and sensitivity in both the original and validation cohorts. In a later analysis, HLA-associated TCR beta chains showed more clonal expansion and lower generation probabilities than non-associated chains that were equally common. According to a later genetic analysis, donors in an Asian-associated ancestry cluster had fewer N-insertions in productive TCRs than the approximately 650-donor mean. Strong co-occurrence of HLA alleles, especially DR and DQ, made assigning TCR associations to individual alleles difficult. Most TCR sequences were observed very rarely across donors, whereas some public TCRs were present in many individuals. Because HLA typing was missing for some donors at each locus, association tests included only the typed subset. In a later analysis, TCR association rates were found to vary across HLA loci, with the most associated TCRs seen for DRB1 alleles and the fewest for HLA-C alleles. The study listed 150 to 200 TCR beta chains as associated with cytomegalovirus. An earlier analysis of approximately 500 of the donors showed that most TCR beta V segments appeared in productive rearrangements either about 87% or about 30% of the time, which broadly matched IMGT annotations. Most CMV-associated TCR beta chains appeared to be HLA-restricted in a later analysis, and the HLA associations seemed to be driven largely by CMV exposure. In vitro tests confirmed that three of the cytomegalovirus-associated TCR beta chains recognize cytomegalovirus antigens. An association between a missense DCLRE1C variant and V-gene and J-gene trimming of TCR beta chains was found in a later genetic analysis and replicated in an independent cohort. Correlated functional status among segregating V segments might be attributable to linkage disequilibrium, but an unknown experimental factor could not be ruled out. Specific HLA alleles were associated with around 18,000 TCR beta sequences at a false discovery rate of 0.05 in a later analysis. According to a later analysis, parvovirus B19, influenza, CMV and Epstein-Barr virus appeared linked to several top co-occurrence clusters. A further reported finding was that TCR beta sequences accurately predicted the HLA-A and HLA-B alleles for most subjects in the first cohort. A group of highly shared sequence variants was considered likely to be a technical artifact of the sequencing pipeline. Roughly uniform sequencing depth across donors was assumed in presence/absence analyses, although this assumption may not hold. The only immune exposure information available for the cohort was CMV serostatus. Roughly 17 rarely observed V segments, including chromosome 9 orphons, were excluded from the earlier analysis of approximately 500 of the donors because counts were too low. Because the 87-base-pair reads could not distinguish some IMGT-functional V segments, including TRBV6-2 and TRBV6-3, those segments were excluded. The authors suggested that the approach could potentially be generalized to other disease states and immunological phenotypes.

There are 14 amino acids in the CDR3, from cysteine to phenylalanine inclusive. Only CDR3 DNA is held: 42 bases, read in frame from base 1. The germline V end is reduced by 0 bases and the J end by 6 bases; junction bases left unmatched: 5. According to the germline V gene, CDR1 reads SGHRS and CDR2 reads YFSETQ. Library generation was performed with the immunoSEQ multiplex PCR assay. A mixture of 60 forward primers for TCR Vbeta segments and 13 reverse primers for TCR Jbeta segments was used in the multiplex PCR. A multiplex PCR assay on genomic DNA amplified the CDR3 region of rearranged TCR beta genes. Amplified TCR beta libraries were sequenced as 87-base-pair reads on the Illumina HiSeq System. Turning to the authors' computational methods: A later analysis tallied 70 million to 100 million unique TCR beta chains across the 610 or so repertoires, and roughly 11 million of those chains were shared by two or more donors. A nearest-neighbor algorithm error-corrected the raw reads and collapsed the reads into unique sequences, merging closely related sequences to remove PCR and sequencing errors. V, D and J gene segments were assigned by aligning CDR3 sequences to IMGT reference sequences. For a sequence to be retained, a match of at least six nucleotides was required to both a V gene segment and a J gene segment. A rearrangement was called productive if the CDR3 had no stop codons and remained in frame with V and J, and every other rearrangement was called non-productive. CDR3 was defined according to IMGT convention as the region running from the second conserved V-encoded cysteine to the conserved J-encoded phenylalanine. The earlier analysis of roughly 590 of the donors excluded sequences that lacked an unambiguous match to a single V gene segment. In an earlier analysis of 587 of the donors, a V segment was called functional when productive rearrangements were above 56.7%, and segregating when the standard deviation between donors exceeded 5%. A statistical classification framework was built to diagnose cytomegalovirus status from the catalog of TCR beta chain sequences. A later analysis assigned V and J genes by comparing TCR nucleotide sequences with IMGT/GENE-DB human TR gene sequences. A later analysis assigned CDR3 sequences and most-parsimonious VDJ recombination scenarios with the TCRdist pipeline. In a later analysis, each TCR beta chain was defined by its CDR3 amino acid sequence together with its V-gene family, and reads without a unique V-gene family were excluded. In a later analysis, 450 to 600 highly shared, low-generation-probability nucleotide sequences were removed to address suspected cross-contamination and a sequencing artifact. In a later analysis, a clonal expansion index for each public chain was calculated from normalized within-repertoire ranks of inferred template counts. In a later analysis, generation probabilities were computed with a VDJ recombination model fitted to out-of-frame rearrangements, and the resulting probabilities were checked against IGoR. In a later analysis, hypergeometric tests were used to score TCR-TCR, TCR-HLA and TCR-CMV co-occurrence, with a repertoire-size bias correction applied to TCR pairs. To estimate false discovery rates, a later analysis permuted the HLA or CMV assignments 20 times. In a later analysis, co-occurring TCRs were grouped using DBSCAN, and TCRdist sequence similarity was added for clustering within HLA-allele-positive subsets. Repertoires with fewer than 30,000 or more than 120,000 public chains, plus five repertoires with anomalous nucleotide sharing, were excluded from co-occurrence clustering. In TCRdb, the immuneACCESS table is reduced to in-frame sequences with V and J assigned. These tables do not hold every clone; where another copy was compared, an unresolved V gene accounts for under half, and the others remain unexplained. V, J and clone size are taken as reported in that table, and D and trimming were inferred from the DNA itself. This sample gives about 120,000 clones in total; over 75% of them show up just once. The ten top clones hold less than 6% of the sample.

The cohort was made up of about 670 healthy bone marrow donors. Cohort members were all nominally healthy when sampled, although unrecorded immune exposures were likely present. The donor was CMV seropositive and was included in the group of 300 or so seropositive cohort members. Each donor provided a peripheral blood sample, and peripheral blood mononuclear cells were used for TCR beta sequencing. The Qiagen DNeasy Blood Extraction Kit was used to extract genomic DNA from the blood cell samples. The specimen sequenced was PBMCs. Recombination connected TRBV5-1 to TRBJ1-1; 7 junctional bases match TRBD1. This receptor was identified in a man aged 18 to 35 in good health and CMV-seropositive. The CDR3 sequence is CASSLVRGPAEAFF. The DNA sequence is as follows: TGCGCCAGCAGCTTGGTAAGGGGGCCGGCTGAAGCTTTCTTT.